The 15 T cell receptor beta chains below come from one sample, sequenced in a study of memory CD4+ T cells and cytomegalovirus serostatus. Single viable CD3+CD4+CD8-CD45RO+ cells were sorted as the memory CD4+ T cells. The protocol was immunoSEQ multiplex PCR, while the TCRdb copy is restricted to in-frame clones and leaves out a portion. The data hold about 25,000 clones, with under 85% observed a single time. The sample taken for sequencing was memory CD4+ T cells from blood. The source is an adult in good health and CMV-seronegative.

The chain uses TRBV7-9 and TRBJ2-3; D assignment may be TRBD1 or TRBD2 (5 bases each). CDR1 is SEHNR and CDR2 is FQNEAQ in the germline V gene (reference sequence). Trimming stripped 5 bases from V and 0 bases from J, with 15 bases between. CDR3 length: 16 residues. The CDR3 DNA reads as TGTGCCAGCAGCCCAGGGAGTATCCTTAGCACAGATACGCAGTATTTT. Translated, it gives CASSPGSILSTDTQYF.

V gene TRBV29-1 combines with J gene TRBJ2-3; D possibly corresponds to TRBD1 (5 bases). Germline lookup yields CDR1 SQVTM and CDR2 ANQGSEA. The CDR3 is made up of 13 amino acids. V was shortened by 4 bases and J by 0 bases, with 8 bases between the two germline ends. CDR3 amino acids: CSVGTQSTDTQYF. For the CDR3, the DNA is TGCAGCGTTGGGACACAGAGCACAGATACGCAGTATTTT.

The chain joins TRBV19 to TRBJ2-2; the D gene is possibly TRBD1 (6 bases). Germline V gene sequence: CDR1 LNHDA, CDR2 SQIVND (reference sequence). This CDR3 has 13 amino acids. V gave up 5 bases and J gave up 6 bases, with 10 bases separating them. CDR3 loop: CASSATGPGELFF. The CDR3 DNA follows: TGTGCCAGTAGTGCGACAGGTCCCGGGGAGCTGTTTTTT.

V usage is TRBV5-4 and J usage is TRBJ2-1; TRBD1 agrees at 11 bases. CDR3 length: 15 amino acids. J lost 5 bases, V lost 4 bases, and 5 bases had no gene match. Looked up from germline, CDR1 is SGHNT and CDR2 is YYREEE (reference sequence). CDR3 protein: CASSGRDRGNNEQFF. The CDR3 DNA is TGTGCCAGCAGCGGAAGGGACAGGGGGAACAATGAGCAGTTCTTC.

The chain joins TRBV5-1 to TRBJ1-2; TRBD1 is a possible D gene (5 bases). The length of the CDR3 is 15 residues. Germline CDR1 is SGHRS and CDR2 is YFSETQ. The V gene lost 1 base and the J gene lost 6 bases, with 16 bases spanning the gap. The CDR3 region is CASSLLSVGGDGYTF. CDR3 coding DNA: TGCGCCAGCAGCTTGTTAAGCGTAGGAGGGGATGGCTACACCTTC.

This chain joins TRBV19 and TRBJ2-5; TRBD2 aligns across 7 bases. CDR1 and CDR2 from the germline V gene are LNHDA and SQIVND (reference sequence). V lost 11 bases and J lost 3; bases outside the gene matches: 6. This CDR3 spans 12 amino acids. CDR3 sequence: CAGGRGEETQYF. In DNA, the CDR3 is TGTGCCGGAGGACGGGGGGAAGAGACCCAGTACTTC.

This chain joins TRBV6-4 and TRBJ1-4; 8 positions match TRBD1. The CDR3 is 13 amino acids. V was pared by 6 bases and J by 8 bases, with 5 bases of the junction left unmatched. Germline V gene lookup returns CDR1 MRHNA and CDR2 SNTAGT. The CDR3 DNA sequence: TGTGCCAGCAGCAGGGGGCAAGGGGAAAAACTGTTTTTT. Protein: CASSRGQGEKLFF.

This clone was seen only once. This rearrangement joins TRBV6-5 to TRBJ2-7; 9 bases are shared with TRBD1. The CDR3 sequence is 14 residues long. CDR1 is MNHEY, CDR2 SVGAGI, per germline. V gave up 7 bases and J gave up 3 bases; unmatched junction bases: 7. The CDR3 coding sequence is TGTGCCAGCATATCCGGGACAGGGCTCTACGAGCAGTACTTC. Amino acid sequence: CASISGTGLYEQYF.

On this clone: At the DNA level, this CDR3 is encoded by other sequences in the same sample as well. CDR3 sequence reads: CASSLGTSGRTDTQYF. The CDR3 bases are TGTGCCAGCAGCTTAGGGACTAGCGGTCGGACAGATACGCAGTATTTT. The gene calls are TRBV11-3 and TRBJ2-3; 10 bases fit TRBD2. The CDR3 has 16 amino acids. CDR1 is SGHNT and CDR2 is YENEEA in the germline V gene. J was trimmed by 3 bases and V by 1 base; bases with no gene match: 4.

The genes are TRBV28 and TRBJ1-6; 9 bases align to TRBD1. In germline, CDR1 is MDHEN, CDR2 SYDVKM. The ends lost 1 base at V and 7 bases at J; junction bases unmatched: 2. CDR3 size: 15 residues. The CDR3 sequence is CASSLLGQGNSPLHF. CDR3 in DNA: TGTGCCAGCAGTTTATTGGGACAGGGAAATTCACCCCTCCACTTT.

The gene calls are TRBV6-1 and TRBJ2-5; either TRBD1 or TRBD2 may supply D (5 bases each). The germline V gene encodes CDR1 MNHNS and CDR2 SASEGT. The CDR3 consists of 15 residues. V was shortened by 2 bases and J by 6 bases, with 16 bases between the two germline ends. CDR3 DNA sequence: TGTGCCAGCAGTGAATTATACCGCAGGGAGCAGACCCAGTACTTC. This translates into CASSELYRREQTQYF.

A few counts support this clone. The chain has TRBV7-2 and TRBJ1-1, with a tentative D call TRBD1 (5 bases). The V end lost 7 bases, the J end lost 1 base, and 13 bases lay between the germline ends. The length of the CDR3 is 14 residues. Germline values: CDR1 SGHTA, CDR2 FQGNSA. CDR3 DNA sequence: TGTGCCAGCACCCAGAATAGGGGGAACACTGAAGCTTTCTTT. Protein product: CASTQNRGNTEAFF.

This chain links TRBV7-3 with TRBJ1-1; D unresolved. Trimming cost V 0 bases and J 5 bases, with 7 bases left between them. The germline CDR1 and CDR2 sequences are SGHTA and FQGTGA. This CDR3 region has 13 residues. CDR3 nucleotide sequence: TGTGCCAGCAGCTTAACAGTATCAACTGAAGCTTTCTTT. It yields the protein CASSLTVSTEAFF.

The V and J genes are TRBV14 and TRBJ2-7, with D maybe TRBD2 (6 bases). This CDR3 comprises 14 residues. Trimming left V 10 bases short and J 3 bases short, with 19 bases between. CDR1 is SGHDN, CDR2 FVKESK, per germline. CDR3 in DNA: TGTGCCAAAACCGGGGGTGGTAGGTTCTACGAGCAGTACTTC. Amino acids: CAKTGGGRFYEQYF.

The V and J genes are TRBV11-3 and TRBJ2-5; 8 nucleotides match TRBD2. The CDR3 length is 17 residues. V lost 5 bases to trimming and J lost 0 bases; unmatched junction nucleotides: 11. Looked up from germline, CDR1 is SGHNT and CDR2 is YENEEA. CDR3 nucleotide sequence: TGTGCCAGCAGCCAGGGGTGGTCTAGCGGGTACCAAGAGACCCAGTACTTC. Amino acids: CASSQGWSSGYQETQYF.